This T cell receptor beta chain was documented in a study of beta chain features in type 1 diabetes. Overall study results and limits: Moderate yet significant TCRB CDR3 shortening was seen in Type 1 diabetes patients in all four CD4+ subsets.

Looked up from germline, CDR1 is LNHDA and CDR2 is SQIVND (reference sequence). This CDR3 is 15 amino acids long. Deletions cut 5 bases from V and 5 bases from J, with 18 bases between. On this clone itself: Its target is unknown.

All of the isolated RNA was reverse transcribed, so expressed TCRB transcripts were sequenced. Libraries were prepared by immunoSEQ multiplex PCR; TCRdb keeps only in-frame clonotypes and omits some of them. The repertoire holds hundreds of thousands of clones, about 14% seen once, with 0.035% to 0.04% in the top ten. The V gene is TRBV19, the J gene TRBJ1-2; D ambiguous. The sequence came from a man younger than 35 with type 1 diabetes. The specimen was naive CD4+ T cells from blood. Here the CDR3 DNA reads TGTGCCAGTAGTGTCCTACGGCGGGCAGAGTATGGCTACACCTTC. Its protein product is CASSVLRRAEYGYTF.